This TCR beta chain was captured by sequencing in a study of blood T cell repertoires in COVID-19 (dated by TCRdb to about 2020). Regarding the complete study: Samples covering the acute and convalescent phases of COVID-19 were provided by collaborators in the United States, Italy and Spain. The material from the prospective study consisted of cDNA or gDNA derived from T cells, B-cell-depleted T cells, or PBMCs. The sample metadata nearly always contained a de-identified subject ID, COVID-19 status, age in years and sex. The repertoires were made available in a free public database intended to serve as a resource for research on the immune response to SARS-CoV-2. Subjects who had been exposed to COVID-19, were actively infected with it, or had recovered from it provided the deeply sampled blood TCRbeta repertoires that made up the dataset. Samples were obtained from the ongoing ImmuneRACE study (first 160 participants) and from 1,254 subjects provided by 6 global collaborators. HLA class I and class II types, where available, came from metadata supplied by the sample provider rather than from assay-based typing. Summary of the overall study and its limitations: The quantity of clinical and demographic metadata differed by source and by participant and was supplied without curation.

At one collaborating source in Seattle, patients were enrolled during active infection and were followed longitudinally through the course of disease. The collaborating institutions used their own protocols to collect whole blood in K2EDTA tubes. Collaborator samples were shipped for TCRbeta analysis as frozen whole blood, isolated PBMCs, or DNA extracted from either sample type. Its CDR3 holds 15 amino acids, cysteine through phenylalanine. The DNA shown is the 45-base CDR3, in frame from base 1. CDR1 and CDR2, looked up from the germline V gene (reference sequence), are LNHDA and SQIVND. The V end loses 4 bases and the J end loses 4 bases, and a stretch of 16 bases separates them. Details on this clone: It has no known antigen specificity. Per-base qualities were not stored, and no clone one base away is much larger.

TCRbeta CDR3 regions were amplified from genomic DNA using the immunoSEQ Assay, a bias-controlled multiplex PCR. The original pipeline was this. Nucleated cell counts per sample were estimated from amplification of reference gene primers within the assay. To quantify the absolute abundance of each unique TCRbeta CDR3 rearrangement, sequence reads were collapsed and filtered. For each sample, productive Simpson clonality was calculated as the square root of Simpson's diversity index across productive rearrangements. As stored in TCRdb, this immuneACCESS dataset retains in-frame rearrangements with V and J assigned. A fraction of the clones does not appear; measured against another copy, unresolved V genes explain less than half of the discrepancy, and the remainder lacks a known reason. V, J and clone size are taken as reported in that table, and D and trimming were inferred from the DNA itself. Counted in this sample were a few hundred thousand clones; 90% of them appeared once. The top ten clonotypes cover under 2.5% of the sample.

Material: peripheral blood. Here the chain combines TRBV19 and TRBJ1-1, and perhaps TRBD1 as D gene, on 6 matching bases. This TCR was recovered from a woman aged 60-75 years with COVID-19, enrolled during active disease. The CDR3 is CASSTLDRTGTEAFF. The sequenced DNA is TGTGCCAGTAGTACGCTCGACAGGACGGGCACTGAAGCTTTCTTT. The reference TRBV19 and TRBJ1-1 proteins fill in what lies around the CDR3, so the full variable domain reads DGGITQSPKYLFRKEGQNVTLSCEQNLNHDAMYWYRQDPGQGLRLIYYSQIVNDFQKGDIAEGYSVSREKKESFPLTVTSAQKNPTAFYLCASSTLDRTGTEAFFGQGTRLTVV.